The 21 T cell receptor beta chains presented below share a single source sample, sequenced in a study of T cell repertoires in cytomegalovirus infection. Each CDR3 protein gets one entry after TCRdb re-called the reads with MiXCR. The profile shows a few hundred thousand distinct CDR3 sequences, 40% of them singletons. Their antigens are not known. The sequences come from cultured PBMCs, collected from culture after CMV antigen stimulation. The source is a human donor in good health (CMV status not recorded). Some clones in this sample may be carry-over from other donors' samples.

Worth noting for this clonotype: A clone one base away is much larger, so this may be a read error. The chain recombines TRBV7-9 with TRBJ2-1; 10 bases are a match to TRBD2. The germline V gene has CDR1 SEHNR and CDR2 FQNEAQ (reference sequence). The CDR3 has 16 residues. CDR3 protein: CASAPGGAGGGNEQIF. CDR3 nucleotide sequence: TGTGCCAGCGCTCCGGGTGGAGCGGGAGGGGGGAATGAGCAGATCTTC.

This clonotype was detected only a few times. The J gene is TRBJ1-5, the V gene TRBV7-2; D gene unclear. Germline values: CDR1 SGHTA, CDR2 FQGNSA. V gave up 5 bases and J gave up 0 bases, with 11 bases separating them. The CDR3 sequence is 15 residues long. CDR3 residues: CASSPQVLSNQPQHF. The CDR3 DNA reads as TGTGCCAGCAGCCCCCAGGTACTTAGCAATCAGCCCCAGCATTTT. The variable domain in full, completed from reference TRBV7-2 and TRBJ1-5, reads GAGVSQSPSNKVTEKGKDVELRCDPISGHTALYWYRQSLGQGLEFLIYFQGNSAPDKSGLPSDRFSAERTGGSVSTLTIQRTQQEDSAVYLCASSPQVLSNQPQHFGDGTRLSIL.

The CDR3, as DNA: TGTGCCAGCAAAGTTTCCCAGCGAACCCCAACTAATGAAAAACTGTTTTTT. Its translation: CASKVSQRTPTNEKLFF. V and J are TRBV2 and TRBJ1-4; D is unclear. This CDR3 region has 17 residues. Trimming cost V 7 bases and J 0 bases, with 18 bases left between them. CDR1 and CDR2 (germline): SNHLY, FYNNEI.

The rearrangement joins TRBV2 to TRBJ1-1, with 8 positions matching TRBD1. The length of the CDR3 is 14 residues. The germline gives CDR1 SNHLY, CDR2 FYNNEI. The junction had 0 bases not matched to a gene; V was cut back by 3 bases and J by 0 bases. CDR3 loop: CASSEDRVNTEAFF. DNA for the CDR3: TGTGCCAGCAGTGAGGACAGGGTGAACACTGAAGCTTTCTTT.

This clonotype occurred a few times. The rearrangement joins TRBV7-2 to TRBJ2-1, with D hard to call. CDR3 length: 12 residues. The germline CDR1 and CDR2 sequences are SGHTA and FQGNSA. Trimming shortened V by 1 base and J by 12 bases, and 10 bases separated the two germline ends. In nucleotides, the CDR3 is TGTGCCAGCAGCTTAGAGGGTTCTCTGCAGTTCTTC. It codes for CASSLEGSLQFF.

J is TRBJ2-1 and V is TRBV7-2, with TRBD2 matching 11 bases. This CDR3 has 14 amino acids. Germline V gives CDR1 SGHTA, CDR2 FQGNSA. With V trimmed by 5 bases and J by 8 bases, 5 bases remained unmatched. CDR3 in DNA: TGTGCCAGCAGCCCGACTAGCGGGGCCCATGAGCAGTTCTTC. It translates to CASSPTSGAHEQFF. The full variable domain, in which reference TRBV7-2 and TRBJ2-1 provide the parts outside the CDR3, is GAGVSQSPSNKVTEKGKDVELRCDPISGHTALYWYRQSLGQGLEFLIYFQGNSAPDKSGLPSDRFSAERTGGSVSTLTIQRTQQEDSAVYLCASSPTSGAHEQFFGPGTRLTVL.

This chain links TRBV19 with TRBJ2-7, with 9 positions matching TRBD2. Trimming at V came to 2 bases and at J to 0 bases, leaving 2 bases not matched to a gene. Germline CDR1 LNHDA, CDR2 SQIVND (reference sequence). This CDR3 region has 15 residues. In nucleotides, the CDR3 is TGTGCCAGTAGTATAACTAGCGGGTTCTCCTACGAGCAGTACTTC. Protein product: CASSITSGFSYEQYF.

The chain joins TRBV10-3 to TRBJ2-1, with D uncertain. The CDR3 has 14 residues. Germline CDR1 is ENHRY and CDR2 is SYGVKD. V dropped 2 bases and J dropped 7 bases, with 12 bases sitting between them. Here the CDR3 reads CAISEGVPGNEQFF. In DNA form, the CDR3 reads TGTGCCATCAGTGAGGGGGTCCCCGGGAATGAGCAGTTCTTC.

The chain has TRBV20-1 and TRBJ1-1; D is unresolved. This CDR3 has 14 residues. CDR1 and CDR2 (germline): DFQATT, SNEGSKA (reference sequence). Trimming left V 4 bases short and J 10 bases short, with 22 bases between. The CDR3 here is CSAKIGSPKLGAFF. The CDR3 bases are TGCAGTGCTAAAATTGGCAGCCCAAAACTGGGAGCTTTCTTT.

This clonotype has more than one count but fewer than ten. The chain uses TRBV7-9 and TRBJ2-7; D is unresolved. Trimming took off 5 bases at V and 2 bases at J, with 10 bases between the two ends. CDR1 is SEHNR and CDR2 is FQNEAQ in the germline V gene (reference sequence). The CDR3 spans 13 residues. The CDR3 spells CASSAGLAYEQYF. The CDR3 DNA reads TGTGCCAGCAGCGCCGGGCTAGCCTACGAGCAGTACTTC.

This clonotype was recorded many times. The chain joins TRBV12-3 or TRBV12-4 to TRBJ1-2, with a possible D match to TRBD1 (6 bases). Deletions cut 3 bases from V and 6 bases from J, with 8 bases between. CDR3 length: 12 amino acids. The CDR3 loop is CASSFRGHGYTF. The CDR3 nucleotides are TGTGCCAGCAGTTTCCGGGGGCATGGCTACACCTTC.

This rearrangement joins TRBV6-6 to TRBJ2-1, with 10 bases aligning to TRBD2. Germline lookup yields CDR1 MNHNY and CDR2 SVGAGI (reference sequence). V gave up 2 bases and J gave up 12 bases; unmatched junction bases: 4. CDR3 length equals 13 residues. CDR3 coding DNA: TGTGCCAGCAGTTACCTTAGCGGGGGGCCGCAGTTCTTC. Translation gives CASSYLSGGPQFF.

This chain links TRBV2 with TRBJ1-1; D may be TRBD1 (5 bases). Deletions cut 8 bases from V and 2 bases from J, with 18 bases between. This CDR3 is built from 15 residues. Germline V gives CDR1 SNHLY, CDR2 FYNNEI. CDR3 protein: CASGGTFGANTEAFF. The CDR3, as DNA: TGTGCCAGCGGGGGAACGTTCGGGGCTAACACTGAAGCTTTCTTT.

This clonotype was picked up many times. The CDR3 sequence is CASSLGTGGNQPQHF. The CDR3 DNA is TGTGCCAGCAGCCTCGGGACAGGGGGCAATCAGCCCCAGCATTTT. V and J are TRBV7-9 and TRBJ1-5; 10 bases match TRBD1. Germline values: CDR1 SEHNR, CDR2 FQNEAQ (reference sequence). V lost 5 bases and J lost 2; bases outside the gene matches: 3. The CDR3 runs to 15 residues.

This clonotype was observed a handful of times. The CDR3 loop reads CASSPLTLFGQGISYEQYF. The CDR3 region has the DNA TGTGCCAGCAGCCCACTTACCCTCTTTGGACAGGGGATATCCTACGAGCAGTACTTC. The chain joins TRBV7-2 to TRBJ2-7; 9 nucleotides line up with TRBD1. The V gene end was trimmed by 5 bases and the J gene end by 1 base; junction bases not matched to a gene: 18. CDR1 is SGHTA and CDR2 is FQGNSA in the germline V gene. The CDR3 has 19 residues.

This clonotype was seen a handful of times. The rearrangement links TRBV29-1 to TRBJ2-3; D is possibly TRBD1 or TRBD2 (5 bases each). Germline assignment: CDR1 SQVTM and CDR2 ANQGSEA. Trimming left V 1 base short and J 2 bases short, with 13 bases between. The CDR3 consists of 15 residues. CDR3: CSVEVDGAPTDTQYF. The CDR3, as DNA: TGCAGCGTTGAAGTAGACGGGGCCCCCACAGATACGCAGTATTTT.

The chain links TRBV6-5 to TRBJ2-3; TRBD1 agrees at 7 bases. The CDR3 consists of 11 residues. Germline lookup yields CDR1 MNHEY and CDR2 SVGAGI. V gave up 7 bases and J gave up 8 bases; unmatched junction bases: 3. CDR3 loop: CASTDRVTQYF. The CDR3 nucleotides are TGTGCCAGCACCGACAGGGTTACGCAGTATTTT.

This clonotype was found a few times. This rearrangement joins TRBV7-2 to TRBJ2-7; D is unclear. With 2 bases removed from V and 3 bases from J, the gap between germline ends came to 11 bases. In germline, CDR1 is SGHTA, CDR2 FQGNSA. CDR3 size: 14 residues. The CDR3 DNA is TGTGCCAGCAGCTTAAGCGTCAGAGGCTACGAGCAGTACTTC. This gives the protein CASSLSVRGYEQYF. Looking up the rest from reference TRBV7-2 and TRBJ2-7 gives the full variable domain: GAGVSQSPSNKVTEKGKDVELRCDPISGHTALYWYRQSLGQGLEFLIYFQGNSAPDKSGLPSDRFSAERTGGSVSTLTIQRTQQEDSAVYLCASSLSVRGYEQYFGPGTRLTVT.

The genes are TRBV20-1 and TRBJ1-1; TRBD1 matches 9 bases. J gave up 3 bases and V 6 bases, and 5 bases lay outside the gene matches. Germline V gives CDR1 DFQATT, CDR2 SNEGSKA (reference sequence). This CDR3 has 13 amino acids. The CDR3 nucleotides are TGCAGTGCAAGAAGGACAGGGGACACTGAAGCTTTCTTT. This codes for CSARRTGDTEAFF.

This clonotype showed up just a few times. The chain employs TRBV7-2 and TRBJ1-6; 7 bases match TRBD1. The CDR3 sequence is 17 residues long. Looked up from germline, CDR1 is SGHTA and CDR2 is FQGNSA. With V trimmed by 6 bases and J by 5 bases, 13 bases remained unmatched. DNA of the CDR3: TGTGCCAGCAGTCGTGGCGAAGGGGGCCCCAATAATTCACCCCTCCACTTT. Translating it yields CASSRGEGGPNNSPLHF.

This clonotype came up once. The chain recombines TRBV19 with TRBJ2-2, with TRBD1 identical over 8 bases. CDR1 LNHDA and CDR2 SQIVND come from the germline V gene (reference sequence). V was pared by 1 base and J by 4 bases, with 5 bases of the junction left unmatched. The CDR3 spans 16 residues. CDR3 region: CASSIGTGSLTGELFF. In DNA, the CDR3 is TGTGCCAGTAGTATAGGGACAGGGTCGCTCACCGGGGAGCTGTTTTTT.